The sequence of this TCR beta chain was determined in a study of T cell responses to AZD1222 COVID-19 vaccine. Whole-study results and caveats: Clonal diversity was possibly underestimated, and white British individuals and females predominated among donors. Baseline testing showed seropositivity in only six or seven AZD1222 recipients.

The CDR3 consists of 14 residues. With 10 bases removed from V and 4 bases from J, the gap between germline ends came to 19 bases. Germline-derived CDR1 and CDR2 are SNHLY and FYNNEI. Assay used: immunoSEQ multiplex PCR; TCRdb lists only in-frame clones, some missing. The table has 93,000 or so clones, about nine tenths seen once. Concerning this clone: Its antigen is undetermined.

The V call is TRBV2, the J call TRBJ1-1, with D tentatively TRBD1 (5 bases). The sequencing here drew on peripheral blood, taken on day 0 of AZD1222 vaccination. The clonotype was recovered from an adult in good health. CDR3 in DNA: TGTGCCACCACGGGGGGAGGACTGGGCACTGAAGCTTTCTTT. As protein: CATTGGGLGTEAFF.